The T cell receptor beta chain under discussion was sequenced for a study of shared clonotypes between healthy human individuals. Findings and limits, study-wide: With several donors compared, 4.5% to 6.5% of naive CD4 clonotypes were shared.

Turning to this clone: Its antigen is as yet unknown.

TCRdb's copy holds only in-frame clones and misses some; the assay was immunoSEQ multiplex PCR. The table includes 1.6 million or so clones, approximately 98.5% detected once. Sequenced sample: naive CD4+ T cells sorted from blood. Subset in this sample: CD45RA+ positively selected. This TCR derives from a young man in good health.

CDR3 loop: CSVRTGGSYMNTEAFF. For the CDR3, the DNA is TGCAGCGTGAGGACAGGGGGCTCTTACATGAACACTGAAGCTTTCTTT. This chain connects TRBV29-1 to TRBJ1-1; 11 nucleotides agree with TRBD1. Germline loops: CDR1 SQVTM, CDR2 ANQGSEA. V shed 6 bases, J shed 0 bases, and the junction held 9 bases outside the gene matches. This CDR3 is built from 16 residues.